Listed below are T cell receptor beta chains from one sample, sequenced in a study of T cell responses to AZD1222 COVID-19 vaccine. Sequencing used immunoSEQ multiplex PCR; TCRdb keeps in-frame clones, though not all of them. The data hold under 200,000 clones, with 90% to 95% observed a single time. Sequenced here: peripheral blood, sampled 28 days after the second AZD1222 dose. The receptors derive from an adult who received the AZD1222 COVID-19 vaccine. Each CDR3 is given with its conserved first and last residue. The D gene is left open where the match is weak. Rows give clone size only sometimes, using once, few, many, or a class for an expanded clone.

TGCGCCAGCAGTCCGATACCCCTAGGGCGGGACTACGAGCAGTACTTC	CASSPIPLGRDYEQYF	NA	NA	TRBV23-1	TRBJ2-7
TGCGCCAGCAGCTTGAGGCTGGGACTAGCGGGTTACAATGAGCAGTTCTTC	CASSLRLGLAGYNEQFF	NA	TRBD2	TRBV5-1	TRBJ2-1
TGTGCCAGCAGTGCTCTTTCTGGGAGGTCCTACAATGAGCAGTTCTTC	CASSALSGRSYNEQFF	NA	NA	TRBV6-2/TRBV6-3	TRBJ2-1
TGTGCCAGCAGCTTAGGCCTAACAGACCCTATTCCTGGGGCCAACGTCCTGACTTTC	CASSLGLTDPIPGANVLTF	NA	NA	TRBV13	TRBJ2-6
TGTGCCAGTAGTATAGATCACAGGAATAGCAATCAGCCCCAGCATTTT	CASSIDHRNSNQPQHF	NA	NA	TRBV19	TRBJ1-5
TGTGCCAGCAGCCCGGGGACTTCCGGGACAACCTATGGCTACACCTTC	CASSPGTSGTTYGYTF	NA	NA	TRBV5-6	TRBJ1-2
TGCGCCAGCAGCTTGGCCGCCGGAGTCTCCTACAATGAGCAGTTCTTC	CASSLAAGVSYNEQFF	NA	NA	TRBV5-1	TRBJ2-1
TGTGCCAGTAGTATAGAAAGAGGGGTCTCCCGGTACACCTTC	CASSIERGVSRYTF	once	NA	TRBV19	TRBJ1-2
TGTGCCTGGAGTGGTGGAGGGGCCAACGTCCTGACTTTC	CAWSGGGANVLTF	NA	NA	TRBV30	TRBJ2-6
TGTGCCAGCAGCCCCTCGGGGGAGCTGTTTTTT	CASSPSGELFF	once	NA	TRBV12-3/TRBV12-4	TRBJ2-2
TGTGCCAGCAGTTCCCCCCGGGACAGGGGAGGTAATGAAAAACTGTTTTTT	CASSSPRDRGGNEKLFF	once	TRBD1	TRBV28	TRBJ1-4
TGTGCCAGCAGCACACCGCGGACAAACCTCGGTAATGAAAAACTGTTTTTT	CASSTPRTNLGNEKLFF	NA	NA	TRBV5-6	TRBJ1-4
TGTGCCAGCAGTTTTGAGCTGGGGGCGCCTTCTAACTATGGCTACACCTTC	CASSFELGAPSNYGYTF	NA	NA	TRBV28	TRBJ1-2
TGTGCCAGCAGTCTGCGGGACGCCGAGGGAGCCTACGAGCAGTACTTC	CASSLRDAEGAYEQYF	NA	NA	TRBV27	TRBJ2-7
TGTGCCAGCAGCCTAGGGGGGGCTGGCACCTTC	CASSLGGAGTF	NA	NA	TRBV12-3/TRBV12-4	TRBJ1-2
TGTGCCAGTAGTATGGGCGGGTTCACTGAAGCTTTCTTT	CASSMGGFTEAFF	NA	NA	TRBV19	TRBJ1-1
TGTGCCAGCAGCGTAGGGGGCAGTACTAATGAAAAACTGTTTTTT	CASSVGGSTNEKLFF	NA	NA	TRBV9	TRBJ1-4
TGTGCCTGGAGTTCAGAGACCCAGTACTTC	CAWSSETQYF	NA	NA	TRBV30	TRBJ2-5
TGCGCCAGCAGTGAGGGGAGTAAGGACAGCTACTATGGCTACACCTTC	CASSEGSKDSYYGYTF	NA	NA	TRBV10-1	TRBJ1-2
TGTGCCAGCAGACCCGCCCACCTGGCCTATAATTCACCCCTCCACTTT	CASRPAHLAYNSPLHF	once	NA	TRBV7-2	TRBJ1-6
TGTGCCAGCAGTCCCCCCCCGGGACAGAGCAATCAGCCCCAGCATTTT	CASSPPPGQSNQPQHF	few	TRBD1	TRBV28	TRBJ1-5
TGTGCCGAAACAGGGGGCGCTAGGTATGGCTACACCTTC	CAETGGARYGYTF	NA	TRBD1	TRBV30	TRBJ1-2
TGTGCCAGCAGTGACTCCGGCCACAATGAGCAGTTCTTC	CASSDSGHNEQFF	NA	NA	TRBV6-4	TRBJ2-1
TGCGCCAGCAGCTCCGGGACAGGGGACTACGAGCAGTACTTC	CASSSGTGDYEQYF	NA	TRBD1	TRBV5-1	TRBJ2-7
TGTGCCAGCAGTCGAGGCCATAGCAATCAGCCCCAGCATTTT	CASSRGHSNQPQHF	NA	NA	TRBV6-5	TRBJ1-5
TGTGCCAGCAGCCCCGGGGATAACACTGAAGCTTTCTTT	CASSPGDNTEAFF	NA	NA	TRBV7-2	TRBJ1-1
TGTGCCAGCAGCTGGACGGGGGGGCGACCAATCGATGAGCAGTTCTTC	CASSWTGGRPIDEQFF	NA	TRBD2	TRBV11-2	TRBJ2-1
TGTGCCAGTACCGTGGGGGGAAGCTCCTACGAGCAGTACTTC	CASTVGGSSYEQYF	NA	NA	TRBV19	TRBJ2-7
TGTGCCAGCAGCTCACGGACTGCCTCCTACAATGAGCAGTTCTTC	CASSSRTASYNEQFF	NA	NA	TRBV7-8	TRBJ2-1
TGTGCCAGCAGTTACTCCCAGACCACAGATACGCAGTATTTT	CASSYSQTTDTQYF	NA	NA	TRBV6-5	TRBJ2-3
TGTGCCAGCAGTGAAGCTAGGGGTCCTTACGAGCAGTACTTC	CASSEARGPYEQYF	once	NA	TRBV2	TRBJ2-7
TGTGCCAGCAGTCCGGGCCGCTATGGCTACACCTTC	CASSPGRYGYTF	NA	NA	TRBV28	TRBJ1-2
TGTGCCAGCAGCAAAGCCCGGATGAGGCCCGGGGAGCTGTTTTTT	CASSKARMRPGELFF	NA	NA	TRBV21-1	TRBJ2-2
TGTGCCTGGATTCAGGGATCTGGTAATTCACCCCTCCACTTT	CAWIQGSGNSPLHF	NA	NA	TRBV30	TRBJ1-6
TGTGCCAGCGGCAGGGTAAACGAAAAACTGTTTTTT	CASGRVNEKLFF	NA	NA	TRBV6-6	TRBJ1-4
TGTGCCAGCAGCCCGACAGAGAACTATGGCTACACCTTC	CASSPTENYGYTF	NA	NA	TRBV7-6	TRBJ1-2
TGTGCCAGCAGTGGGGAGGTAGCGGGGGGCCTGGGGGAGACCCAGTACTTC	CASSGEVAGGLGETQYF	NA	TRBD2	TRBV25-1	TRBJ2-5
TGTGCCAGCACCCCCGACGGGGGTAATTCACCCCTCCACTTT	CASTPDGGNSPLHF	once	NA	TRBV7-2	TRBJ1-6
TGCAGCGTTGATGGCAGGGGGGCCGATGGCTACACCTTC	CSVDGRGADGYTF	NA	TRBD1	TRBV29-1	TRBJ1-2
TGCGCCAGCAGCTTGGCCGGGACGAGTGGCTACAATGAGCAGTTCTTC	CASSLAGTSGYNEQFF	NA	NA	TRBV5-1	TRBJ2-1
TGTGCCAGTAGTTACAGGGAACGCGAAAAACTGTTTTTT	CASSYREREKLFF	NA	NA	TRBV19	TRBJ1-4
TGTGCCAGTAGTGAACAGGGGGGGCCTAACTATGGCTACACCTTC	CASSEQGGPNYGYTF	NA	TRBD1	TRBV19	TRBJ1-2
TGTGCCAGTAGTATGAGCGGGGTATGGGGCACTGAAGCTTTCTTT	CASSMSGVWGTEAFF	NA	NA	TRBV19	TRBJ1-1
TGTGCCAGCAGGTCGACAGGGGGGTCGTCTGAGCAGTTCTTC	CASRSTGGSSEQFF	NA	TRBD1	TRBV7-8	TRBJ2-1
TGTGCCAGCTCACCACGTAATTCAGGAGCAACTAATGAAAAACTGTTTTTT	CASSPRNSGATNEKLFF	NA	NA	TRBV18	TRBJ1-4
TGTGCCAGCAGTTTACGACCCCCCTGGGCGGGAGCGGTCAATGAGCAGTTCTTC	CASSLRPPWAGAVNEQFF	NA	TRBD2	TRBV27	TRBJ2-1
TGTGCCAGCAGTTCTGGACTTGTTTCCTACGAGCAGTACTTC	CASSSGLVSYEQYF	once	NA	TRBV6-2/TRBV6-3	TRBJ2-7
TGTGCCAGCAGGGGGACAGGGGCGGCCACCGGGGAGCTGTTTTTT	CASRGTGAATGELFF	NA	TRBD1	TRBV3-1/TRBV3-2	TRBJ2-2
TGTGCCAGCAGTTTGTTAGGTAGCGGGGGAGGCTCCTACAATGAGCAGTTCTTC	CASSLLGSGGGSYNEQFF	NA	TRBD2	TRBV28	TRBJ2-1
TGTGCCAGCAGCCCCAGGACAACAACTAATGAAAAACTGTTTTTT	CASSPRTTTNEKLFF	NA	NA	TRBV7-9	TRBJ1-4
TGTGCCAGCACCATACCTGGGGCGGGGGGGAGCAATGAGCAGTTCTTC	CASTIPGAGGSNEQFF	NA	TRBD2	TRBV2	TRBJ2-1